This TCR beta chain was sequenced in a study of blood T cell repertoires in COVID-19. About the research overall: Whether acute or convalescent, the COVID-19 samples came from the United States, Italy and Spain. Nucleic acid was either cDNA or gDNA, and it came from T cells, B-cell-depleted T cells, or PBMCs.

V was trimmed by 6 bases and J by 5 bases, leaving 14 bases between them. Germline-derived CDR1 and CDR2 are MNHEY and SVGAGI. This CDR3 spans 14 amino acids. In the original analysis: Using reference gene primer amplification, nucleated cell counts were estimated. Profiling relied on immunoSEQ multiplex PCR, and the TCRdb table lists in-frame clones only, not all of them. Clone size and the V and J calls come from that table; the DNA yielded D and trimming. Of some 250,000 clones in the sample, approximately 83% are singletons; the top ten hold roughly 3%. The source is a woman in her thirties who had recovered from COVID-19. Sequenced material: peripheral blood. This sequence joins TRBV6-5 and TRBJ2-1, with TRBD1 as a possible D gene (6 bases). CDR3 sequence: CASRPGQPNNEQFF. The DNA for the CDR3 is TGTGCCAGCAGACCAGGACAGCCGAACAATGAGCAGTTCTTC.